The 5 T cell receptor beta chains below come from one sample, sequenced in a study of T cell responses to AZD1222 COVID-19 vaccine. Sequencing used immunoSEQ multiplex PCR; TCRdb keeps in-frame clones, though not all of them. The table shows 90,000 to 150,000 clones, with approximately 92% occurring only once. Sequences were derived from peripheral blood, sampled 28 days after the second AZD1222 dose. These receptors were taken from an adult who received the AZD1222 COVID-19 vaccine.

The V and J genes are TRBV7-9 and TRBJ2-6; the D gene is possibly TRBD1 (6 bases). V lost 2 bases and J lost 0, with 11 bases in between. The germline gives CDR1 SEHNR, CDR2 FQNEAQ (reference sequence). This CDR3 has 17 amino acids. The DNA for the CDR3 is TGTGCCAGCAGCTTATCAGGACAGATCTCTGGGGCCAACGTCCTGACTTTC. Its translation is CASSLSGQISGANVLTF.

The V and J genes are TRBV5-5 and TRBJ1-2; no clear D gene. This CDR3 is 14 amino acids long. Germline loops: CDR1 SGHKS, CDR2 YYEKEE (reference sequence). V shed 2 bases and J shed 5 bases, with 13 bases lying between them. CDR3 nucleotides: TGTGCCAGCAGCTTATATCTGCAGCCATATGGCTACACCTTC. This codes for CASSLYLQPYGYTF.

V and J are TRBV18 and TRBJ2-1; TRBD2 is a possible D gene (5 bases). Trimming took off 3 bases at V and 5 bases at J, with 14 bases between the two ends. The CDR3 runs to 15 residues. Germline V gene lookup returns CDR1 KGHSH and CDR2 LQKENI. The CDR3 here is CASSPPAGSDNEQFF. The CDR3 DNA sequence: TGTGCCAGCTCACCGCCCGCGGGTTCGGACAATGAGCAGTTCTTC.

The rearrangement links TRBV28 to TRBJ2-3; 9 bases map to TRBD2. This CDR3 region has 16 residues. Per germline, CDR1 MDHEN and CDR2 SYDVKM. V shed 8 bases and J 9 bases; nucleotides not matched to a gene: 18. CDR3 residues: CASDTSSGTSYETQYF. The CDR3 nucleotides are TGTGCCAGCGATACTTCTTCCGGGACTAGCTATGAGACGCAGTATTTT.

The V and J genes are TRBV7-9 and TRBJ1-4; D is undetermined. Per the germline V gene, CDR1 is SEHNR and CDR2 is FQNEAQ (reference sequence). Between the trimmed V and J ends, which lost 5 bases and 6 bases, there was a span of 16 bases. CDR3 length: 15 amino acids. The CDR3 bases are TGTGCCAGCAGCCTTGGGATCCTTAGGGATGAAAAACTGTTTTTT. Translating it yields CASSLGILRDEKLFF. The variable domain in full, completed from reference TRBV7-9 and TRBJ1-4, reads DTGVSQNPRHKITKRGQNVTFRCDPISEHNRLYWYRQTLGQGPEFLTYFQNEAQLEKSRLLSDRFSAERPKGSFSTLEIQRTEQGDSAMYLCASSLGILRDEKLFFGSGTQLSVL.